This TCR beta chain was obtained from a study of CD8+ T cells in alopecia areata. Study-wide background: Tofacitinib exposure lasted 6 to 18 months, followed by 6 months off drug.

Points from the study as a whole: Sequencing of scalp tissue also captures the resident alphabeta T cells of normal skin. Researchers report lesional scalp, most notably alopecia totalis/universalis, outstripped normal scalp in clonality.

As the sequencing template, cDNA was produced by extracting RNA and reverse transcribing it. Libraries were prepared by immunoSEQ multiplex PCR; TCRdb keeps only in-frame clonotypes and omits some of them. Here the sample spans 120,000 or so clones, approximately 53% being singletons. Trimming pared 5 bases from V and 8 bases from J, leaving 18 bases between. CDR1 is MNHEY and CDR2 is SMNVEV in the germline V gene (reference sequence). There are 15 residues in the CDR3. A remark on this clone: The antigen remains unidentified.

Lesional scalp punch biopsies and peripheral blood were collected from alopecia areata patients. The rearrangement links TRBV27 to TRBJ1-4; no firm D call. This TCR was recovered from a human donor with alopecia areata. The input for sequencing was CD4+ T cells sorted from blood, taken at week 0. CDR3 sequence (DNA): TGTGCCAGCAGTACGACGGCGGGTCCAGAGGAAAAACTGTTTTTT. Translating gives CASSTTAGPEEKLFF.